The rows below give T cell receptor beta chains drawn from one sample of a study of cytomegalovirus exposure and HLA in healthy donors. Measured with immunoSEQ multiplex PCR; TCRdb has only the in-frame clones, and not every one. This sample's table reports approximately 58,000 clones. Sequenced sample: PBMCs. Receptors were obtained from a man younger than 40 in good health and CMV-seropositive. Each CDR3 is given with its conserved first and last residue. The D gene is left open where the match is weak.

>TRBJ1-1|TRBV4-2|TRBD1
CASSPQGRGEAFF
TGTGCCAGCAGCCCACAGGGGAGAGGTGAAGCTTTCTTT
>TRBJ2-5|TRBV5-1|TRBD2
CASRILGGVETQYF
TGCGCCAGCAGGATCCTTGGGGGGGTCGAGACCCAGTACTTC
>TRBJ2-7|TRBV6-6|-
CASSGQSYEQYF
TGTGCCAGCAGTGGACAGTCCTACGAGCAGTACTTC
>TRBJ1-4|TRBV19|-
CASSNGQVNEKLFF
TGTGCCAGTAGTAACGGACAAGTAAATGAAAAACTGTTTTTT
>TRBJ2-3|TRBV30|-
CAWSAGTDTQYF
TGTGCCTGGAGTGCGGGCACAGATACGCAGTATTTT
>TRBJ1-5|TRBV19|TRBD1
CASRDSSNQPQHF
TGTGCCAGTCGGGACAGCTCCAATCAGCCCCAGCATTTT
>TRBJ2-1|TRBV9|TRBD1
CASSVGPARGYNEQFF
TGTGCCAGCAGCGTAGGCCCCGCCAGGGGGTACAATGAGCAGTTCTTC
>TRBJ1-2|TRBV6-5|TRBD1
CASSPAEQGGGYTF
TGTGCCAGCAGTCCTGCGGAACAGGGGGGTGGCTACACCTTC
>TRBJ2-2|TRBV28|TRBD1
CASIQDRERGTGELFF
TGTGCCAGCATCCAGGACAGGGAACGAGGCACCGGGGAGCTGTTTTTT
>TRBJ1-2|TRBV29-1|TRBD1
CSVAGGENYGYTF
TGCAGCGTGGCAGGGGGAGAGAACTATGGCTACACCTTC
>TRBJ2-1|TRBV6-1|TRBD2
CASSRGTSGSNEQFF
TGTGCCAGCAGCCGAGGGACTAGCGGGAGTAATGAGCAGTTCTTC
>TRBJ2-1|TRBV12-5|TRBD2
CASGLVAAGGDNEQFF
TGTGCTAGTGGTTTGGTAGCGGCGGGGGGTGACAATGAGCAGTTCTTC
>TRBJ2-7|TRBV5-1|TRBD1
CASSPGTGGFVAYEQYF
TGCGCCAGCAGCCCAGGGACAGGGGGCTTTGTGGCCTACGAGCAGTACTTC
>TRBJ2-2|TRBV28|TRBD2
CASSLVGLAGPTGELFF
TGTGCCAGCAGTTTAGTTGGTCTAGCGGGACCCACCGGGGAGCTGTTTTTT
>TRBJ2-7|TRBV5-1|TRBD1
CASSLRDRGDEQYF
TGCGCCAGCAGCTTGAGGGACAGGGGCGACGAGCAGTACTTC
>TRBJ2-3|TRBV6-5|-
CASTKAGTQYF
TGTGCCAGCACCAAAGCGGGCACGCAGTATTTT
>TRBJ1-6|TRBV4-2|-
CASSQEGLGGPLHF
TGTGCCAGCAGCCAAGAGGGGCTAGGTGGACCCCTCCACTTT
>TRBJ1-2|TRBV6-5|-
CASTALRGNGYTF
TGTGCCAGCACCGCATTGAGAGGGAATGGCTACACCTTC
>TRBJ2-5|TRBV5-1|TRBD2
CASVEAGGPRETQYF
TGCGCCAGCGTAGAGGCGGGAGGGCCGAGGGAGACCCAGTACTTC
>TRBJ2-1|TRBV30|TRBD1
CAIYRGLNNEQFF
TGTGCCATATACAGGGGGCTTAACAATGAGCAGTTCTTC
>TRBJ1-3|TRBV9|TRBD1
CASTRTGGQSGNTIYF
TGTGCCAGCACAAGGACAGGCGGGCAATCTGGAAACACCATATATTTT
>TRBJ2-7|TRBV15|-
CATSRDHYEQYF
TGTGCCACCAGCAGAGATCATTACGAGCAGTACTTC
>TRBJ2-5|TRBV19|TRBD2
CASSSSGRAWETQYF
TGTGCCAGTAGTTCAAGCGGGAGGGCCTGGGAGACCCAGTACTTC
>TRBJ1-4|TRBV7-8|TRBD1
CASSSQGAHTGKLFF
TGTGCCAGCAGCTCACAGGGGGCGCATACCGGAAAACTGTTTTTT
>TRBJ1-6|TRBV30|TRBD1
CAWSVGQGSSPLHF
TGTGCCTGGAGTGTCGGACAGGGGAGTTCACCCCTCCACTTT
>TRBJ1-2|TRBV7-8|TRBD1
CASSPLDRNYGYTF
TGTGCCAGCAGCCCCTTGGACAGGAACTATGGCTACACCTTC
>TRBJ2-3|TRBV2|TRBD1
CASRSTGAADTQYF
TGTGCCAGCAGGTCGACAGGGGCTGCGGATACGCAGTATTTT
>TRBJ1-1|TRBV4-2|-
CASSQDFSGTEAFF
TGTGCCAGCAGCCAAGATTTTTCAGGCACTGAAGCTTTCTTT
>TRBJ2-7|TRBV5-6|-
CASSGGAGIYEQYF
TGTGCCAGCAGCGGGGGGGCAGGGATCTACGAGCAGTACTTC